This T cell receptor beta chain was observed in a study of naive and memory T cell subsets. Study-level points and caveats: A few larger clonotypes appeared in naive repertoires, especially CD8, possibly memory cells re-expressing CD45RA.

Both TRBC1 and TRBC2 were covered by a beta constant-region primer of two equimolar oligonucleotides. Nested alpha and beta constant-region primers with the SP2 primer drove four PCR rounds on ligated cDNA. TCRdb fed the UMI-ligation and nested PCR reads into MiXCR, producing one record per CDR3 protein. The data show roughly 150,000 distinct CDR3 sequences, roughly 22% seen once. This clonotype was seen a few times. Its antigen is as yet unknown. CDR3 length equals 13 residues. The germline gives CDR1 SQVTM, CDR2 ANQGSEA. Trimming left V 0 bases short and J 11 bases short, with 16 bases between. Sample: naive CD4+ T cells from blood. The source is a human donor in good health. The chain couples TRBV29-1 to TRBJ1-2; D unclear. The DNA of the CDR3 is TGCAGCGTTGAAGATCCGTGGGGTACGGGTTACACCTTC. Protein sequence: CSVEDPWGTGYTF.